This entry lists 9 T cell receptor beta chains sequenced from one sample in a study of T cell changes during pregnancy in multiple sclerosis. Assay used: immunoSEQ multiplex PCR; TCRdb lists only in-frame clones, some missing. The data contain about 64,000 clones, about 96% of them singletons. This specimen was CD8+ T cells from peripheral blood mononuclear cells, taken after pregnancy. Receptor source: a female donor with multiple sclerosis, enrolled in a pregnancy study.

The J gene is TRBJ2-1, the V gene TRBV4-3; 14 nucleotides line up with TRBD2. Germline V gives CDR1 LGHNA, CDR2 YSLEER. With V trimmed by 4 bases and J by 1 base, 9 bases remained unmatched. This CDR3 is 19 amino acids long. The CDR3 nucleotides are TGCGCCAGCAGCCGGCCGGGACTAGCGGGAGCGGGGTCCTACAATGAGCAGTTCTTC. This encodes CASSRPGLAGAGSYNEQFF.

This clone appeared a single time. V usage is TRBV4-1 and J usage is TRBJ2-7, with 8 positions matching TRBD2. Per the germline V gene, CDR1 is MGHRA and CDR2 is YSYEKL. The CDR3 sequence is 15 residues long. The trim removed 4 bases at V and 3 bases at J, leaving 8 bases unmatched. The CDR3 sequence is CASSPGLASSYEQYF. For the CDR3, the DNA is TGCGCCAGCAGCCCAGGACTAGCAAGTAGCTACGAGCAGTACTTC.

The chain recombines TRBV28 with TRBJ2-7; the match to TRBD2 covers 10 bases. The CDR3 is made up of 16 amino acids. The germline CDR1 and CDR2 sequences are MDHEN and SYDVKM. With V trimmed by 10 bases and J by 1 base, 13 bases remained unmatched. CDR3 in amino acids: CATGGPSGRSSYEQYF. The CDR3 DNA reads TGTGCCACCGGGGGGCCTAGCGGGAGATCGTCCTACGAGCAGTACTTC. The full variable domain, in which reference TRBV28 and TRBJ2-7 provide the parts outside the CDR3, is DVKVTQSSRYLVKRTGEKVFLECVQDMDHENMFWYRQDPGLGLRLIYFSYDVKMKEKGDIPEGYSVSREKKERFSLILESASTNQTSMYLCATGGPSGRSSYEQYFGPGTRLTVT.

This chain connects TRBV7-9 to TRBJ2-2; 8 nucleotides match TRBD1. CDR3 length: 16 amino acids. Germline-derived CDR1 and CDR2 are SEHNR and FQNEAQ (reference sequence). The V and J ends lost 5 bases and 1 base, in that order; junction bases with no gene match: 6. This CDR3 reads CASSPPGTGNTGELFF. CDR3 DNA: TGTGCCAGCAGCCCGCCCGGGACAGGGAACACCGGGGAGCTGTTTTTT.

V is TRBV19 and J is TRBJ2-6, with TRBD2 as a possible D gene (5 bases). This CDR3 contains 17 residues. From germline, CDR1 is LNHDA and CDR2 SQIVND (reference sequence). Trimming stripped 3 bases from V and 1 base from J, with 13 bases between. The CDR3 DNA reads as TGTGCCAGTAGTATGAGGGCTTCGATATCTGGGGCCAACGTCCTGACTTTC. The encoded protein is CASSMRASISGANVLTF.

CDR3 nucleotide sequence: TGTGCCAGTAGGAGCCCGATAACTGGGGCCAACGTCCTGACTTTC. Its protein product is CASRSPITGANVLTF. The gene calls are TRBV19 and TRBJ2-6; no reliable D call. This CDR3 comprises 15 residues. Germline loops: CDR1 LNHDA, CDR2 SQIVND (reference sequence). Trimming took 6 bases from V and 2 from J, leaving 11 bases between them.

The chain employs TRBV27 and TRBJ1-2; 9 positions match TRBD1. Germline CDR1 is MNHEY and CDR2 is SMNVEV (reference sequence). V lost 6 bases and J lost 8; bases outside the gene matches: 4. The CDR3 runs to 12 residues. CDR3 sequence (DNA): TGTGCCAGCAGACAGGGGGCGCGGGGCTACACCTTC. This sequence encodes CASRQGARGYTF.

The rearrangement joins TRBV7-9 to TRBJ2-3; 12 positions agree with TRBD2. The germline gives CDR1 SEHNR, CDR2 FQNEAQ (reference sequence). V trimming: 4 bases; J trimming: 10 bases; junction bases outside the gene matches: 12. There are 16 residues in the CDR3. This CDR3 is CASSSPTSGSSPSQYF. The CDR3 coding sequence is TGTGCCAGCAGCTCCCCGACTAGCGGGAGTTCCCCGTCGCAGTATTTT.

The chain carries TRBV28 and TRBJ1-3, with 7 bases lining up with TRBD1. The CDR3 extends over 14 amino acids. Germline loops: CDR1 MDHEN, CDR2 SYDVKM. J lost 9 bases, V lost 5 bases, and 10 bases had no gene match. CDR3 sequence: CASSLLTGIGTIYF. The CDR3 nucleotides are TGTGCCAGCAGTCTACTGACAGGGATTGGCACCATATATTTT.